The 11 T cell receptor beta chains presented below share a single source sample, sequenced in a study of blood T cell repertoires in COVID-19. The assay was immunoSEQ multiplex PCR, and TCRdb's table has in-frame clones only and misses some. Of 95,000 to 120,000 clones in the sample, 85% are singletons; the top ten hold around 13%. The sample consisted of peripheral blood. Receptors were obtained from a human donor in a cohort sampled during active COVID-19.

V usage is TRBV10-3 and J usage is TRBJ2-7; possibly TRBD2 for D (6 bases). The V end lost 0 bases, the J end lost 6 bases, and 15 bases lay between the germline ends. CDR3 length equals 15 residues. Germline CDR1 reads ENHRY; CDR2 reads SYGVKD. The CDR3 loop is CAISESNRRAFEQYF. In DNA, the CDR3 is TGTGCCATCAGTGAGTCGAACCGGAGGGCGTTCGAGCAGTACTTC.

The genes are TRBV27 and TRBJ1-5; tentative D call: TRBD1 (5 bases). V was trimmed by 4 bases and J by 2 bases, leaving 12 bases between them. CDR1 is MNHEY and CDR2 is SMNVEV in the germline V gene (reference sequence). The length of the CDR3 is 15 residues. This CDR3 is CASSSVRGGNQPQHF. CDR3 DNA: TGTGCCAGCAGTTCCGTCCGGGGGGGCAATCAGCCCCAGCATTTT.

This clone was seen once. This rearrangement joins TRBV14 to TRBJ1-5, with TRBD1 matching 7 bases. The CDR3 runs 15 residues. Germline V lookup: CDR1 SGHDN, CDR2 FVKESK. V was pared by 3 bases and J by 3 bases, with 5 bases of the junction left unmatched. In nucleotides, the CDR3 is TGTGCCAGCAGCCAGAGAGACAGGGTCAATCAGCCCCAGCATTTT. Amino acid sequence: CASSQRDRVNQPQHF. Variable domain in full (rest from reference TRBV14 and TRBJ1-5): EAGVTQFPSHSVIEKGQTVTLRCDPISGHDNLYWYRRVMGKEIKFLLHFVKESKQDESGMPNNRFLAERTGGTYSTLKVQPAELEDSGVYFCASSQRDRVNQPQHFGDGTRLSIL.

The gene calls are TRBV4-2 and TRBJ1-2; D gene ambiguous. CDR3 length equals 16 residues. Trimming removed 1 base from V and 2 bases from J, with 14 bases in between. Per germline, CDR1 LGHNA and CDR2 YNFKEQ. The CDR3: CASSQAVGGDNYGYTF. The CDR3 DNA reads TGTGCCAGCAGCCAAGCGGTTGGCGGAGACAACTATGGCTACACCTTC.

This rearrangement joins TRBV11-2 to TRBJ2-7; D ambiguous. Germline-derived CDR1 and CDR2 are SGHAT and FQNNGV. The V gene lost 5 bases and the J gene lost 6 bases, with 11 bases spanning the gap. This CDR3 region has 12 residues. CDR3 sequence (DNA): TGTGCCAGCAGCGCCGACATCAGCGAGCAGTACTTC. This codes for CASSADISEQYF.

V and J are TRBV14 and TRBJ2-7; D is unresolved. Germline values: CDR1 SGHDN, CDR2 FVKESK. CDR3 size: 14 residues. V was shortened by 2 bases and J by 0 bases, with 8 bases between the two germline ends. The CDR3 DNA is TGTGCCAGCAGCCAATGGCAGAACTCCTACGAGCAGTACTTC. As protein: CASSQWQNSYEQYF.

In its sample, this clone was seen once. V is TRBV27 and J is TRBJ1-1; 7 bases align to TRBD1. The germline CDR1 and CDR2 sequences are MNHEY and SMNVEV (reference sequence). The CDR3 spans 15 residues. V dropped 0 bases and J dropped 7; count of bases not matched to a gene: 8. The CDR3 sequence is CASSLSGTVIFEAFF. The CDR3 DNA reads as TGTGCCAGCAGTTTATCCGGGACAGTCATATTTGAAGCTTTCTTT.

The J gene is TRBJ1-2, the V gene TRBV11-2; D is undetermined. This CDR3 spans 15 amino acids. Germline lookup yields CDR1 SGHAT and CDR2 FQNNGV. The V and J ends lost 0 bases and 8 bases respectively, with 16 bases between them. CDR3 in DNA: TGTGCCAGCAGCTTAGATGGTAGCCGGGTAGGAGGCTACACCTTC. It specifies CASSLDGSRVGGYTF. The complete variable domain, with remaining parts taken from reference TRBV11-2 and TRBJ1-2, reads EAGVAQSPRYKIIEKRQSVAFWCNPISGHATLYWYQQILGQGPKLLIQFQNNGVVDDSQLPKDRFSAERLKGVDSTLKIQPAKLEDSAVYLCASSLDGSRVGGYTFGSGTRLTVV.

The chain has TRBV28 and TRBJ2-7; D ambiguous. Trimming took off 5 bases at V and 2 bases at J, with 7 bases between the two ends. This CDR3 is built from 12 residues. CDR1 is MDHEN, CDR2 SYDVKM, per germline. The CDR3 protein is CASSERAYEQYF. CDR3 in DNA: TGTGCCAGCAGTGAAAGAGCCTACGAGCAGTACTTC.

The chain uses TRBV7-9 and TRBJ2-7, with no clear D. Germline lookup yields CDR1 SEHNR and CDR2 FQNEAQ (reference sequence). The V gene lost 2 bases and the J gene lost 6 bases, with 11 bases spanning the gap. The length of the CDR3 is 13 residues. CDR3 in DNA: TGTGCCAGCAGCTTAAATAGTCCTTCCGAGCAGTACTTC. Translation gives CASSLNSPSEQYF.

CDR3 nucleotides: TGTGCCAGCAGTGACGCCGGGACTAGCGGTTCCTACGAGCAGTACTTC. Protein product: CASSDAGTSGSYEQYF. The V gene is TRBV6-1, the J gene TRBJ2-7, with 11 bases that match TRBD2. The CDR3 is 16 amino acids. CDR1 MNHNS and CDR2 SASEGT come from the germline V gene. V lost 3 bases, J lost 1 base, and 5 bases stayed unmatched.